This T cell receptor beta chain came from a study of regulatory T cells in long-lasting Graves disease. The time point denotes: newly diagnosed GD, antithyroid drugs for less than 3 months. Construction of the TCR library relied on RNA isolated from PBMCs. V shed 4 bases and J shed 7 bases, with 7 bases lying between them. CDR3 length equals 12 residues. CDR1 SEHNR and CDR2 FQNEAQ come from the germline V gene (reference sequence). Study-level points and caveats: Those with persistent Graves' had less TCR diversity than newly diagnosed patients. It was in persistent disease that TRBV28, TRBJ1-2 and TRBJ2-5 were favored.

This clonotype occurred many times. No antigen is known for it. Arm-PCR of CDR3 regions with iRepertoire HTBI primers generated TCR beta libraries. Each CDR3 protein is one row after TCRdb ran MiXCR on the multiplex PCR reads. The sample has a few hundred thousand distinct CDR3 sequences; 15% are singletons. These data were also filed under a second study, of T cells in Graves' hyperthyroidism and ophthalmopathy.

Sequences were derived from peripheral blood mononuclear cells (PBMCs), sampled at new diagnosis, from a patient treated with antithyroid drugs. This clonotype was sampled from a woman in her 40s with Graves disease. V and J are TRBV7-9 and TRBJ2-2; no reliable D call. The CDR3 region is CASSSNLGELFF. The CDR3 nucleotides read TGTGCCAGCAGCTCAAATCTCGGGGAGCTGTTTTTT. Supplemented by reference TRBV7-9 and TRBJ2-2, the full variable domain reads DTGVSQNPRHKITKRGQNVTFRCDPISEHNRLYWYRQTLGQGPEFLTYFQNEAQLEKSRLLSDRFSAERPKGSFSTLEIQRTEQGDSAMYLCASSSNLGELFFGEGSRLTVL.